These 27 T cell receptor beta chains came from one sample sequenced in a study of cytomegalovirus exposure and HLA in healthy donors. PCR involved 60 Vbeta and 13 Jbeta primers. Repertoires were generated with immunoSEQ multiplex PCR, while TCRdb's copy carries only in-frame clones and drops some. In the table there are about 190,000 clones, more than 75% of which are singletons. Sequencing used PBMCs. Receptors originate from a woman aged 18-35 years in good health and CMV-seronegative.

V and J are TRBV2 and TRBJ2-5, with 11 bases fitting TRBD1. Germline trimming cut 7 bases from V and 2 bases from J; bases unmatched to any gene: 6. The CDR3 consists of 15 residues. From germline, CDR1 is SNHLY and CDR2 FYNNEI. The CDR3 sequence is CASTARDRGQETQYF. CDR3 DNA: TGTGCCAGCACAGCACGGGACAGGGGGCAAGAGACCCAGTACTTC.

This CDR3 reads CASSQGTSQPQHF. In DNA form, the CDR3 reads TGTGCCAGCAGCCAAGGGACTTCTCAGCCCCAGCATTTT. The rearrangement uses TRBV7-7 and TRBJ1-5; TRBD1 is a possible D gene (5 bases). Trimming shortened V by 5 bases and J by 6 bases, and 11 bases separated the two germline ends. The germline gives CDR1 SSHAT, CDR2 FNYEAQ (reference sequence). This CDR3 has 13 amino acids. The variable domain in full, with the rest retrieved from reference TRBV7-7 and TRBJ1-5, is GAGVSQSPRYKVTKRGQDVTLRCDPISSHATLYWYQQALGQGPEFLTYFNYEAQPDKSGLPSDRFSAERPEGSISTLTIQRTEQRDSAMYRCASSQGTSQPQHFGDGTRLSIL.

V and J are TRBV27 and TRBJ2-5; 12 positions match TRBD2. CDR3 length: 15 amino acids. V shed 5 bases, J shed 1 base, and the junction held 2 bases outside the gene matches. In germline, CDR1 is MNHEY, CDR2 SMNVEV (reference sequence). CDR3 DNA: TGTGCCAGCAGTGGACTAGCGGGGCTCCAAGAGACCCAGTACTTC. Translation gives CASSGLAGLQETQYF.

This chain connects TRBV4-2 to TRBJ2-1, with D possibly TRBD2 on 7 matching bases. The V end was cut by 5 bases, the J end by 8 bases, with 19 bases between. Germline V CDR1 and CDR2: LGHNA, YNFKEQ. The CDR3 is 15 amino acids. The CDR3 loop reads CASSALWGGPDEQFF. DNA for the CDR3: TGTGCCAGCAGCGCCCTCTGGGGGGGCCCCGATGAGCAGTTCTTC.

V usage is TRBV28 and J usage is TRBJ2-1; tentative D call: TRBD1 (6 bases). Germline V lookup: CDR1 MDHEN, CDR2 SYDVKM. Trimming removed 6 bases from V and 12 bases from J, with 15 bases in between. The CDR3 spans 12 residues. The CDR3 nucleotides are TGTGCCAGCAGGGGTCCGGGACAACCGCAGTTCTTC. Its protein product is CASRGPGQPQFF.

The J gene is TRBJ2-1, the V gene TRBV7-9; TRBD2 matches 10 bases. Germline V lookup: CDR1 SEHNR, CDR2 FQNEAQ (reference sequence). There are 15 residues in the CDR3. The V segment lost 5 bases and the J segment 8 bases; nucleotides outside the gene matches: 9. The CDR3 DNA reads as TGTGCCAGCAGCCAGCCCAGCGGGAGGGCCCATGAGCAGTTCTTC. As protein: CASSQPSGRAHEQFF.

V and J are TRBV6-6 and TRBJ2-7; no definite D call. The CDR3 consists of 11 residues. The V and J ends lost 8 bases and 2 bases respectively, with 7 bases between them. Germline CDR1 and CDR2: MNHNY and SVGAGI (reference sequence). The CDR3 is CASGGTYEQYF. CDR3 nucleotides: TGTGCCAGCGGCGGTACCTACGAGCAGTACTTC.

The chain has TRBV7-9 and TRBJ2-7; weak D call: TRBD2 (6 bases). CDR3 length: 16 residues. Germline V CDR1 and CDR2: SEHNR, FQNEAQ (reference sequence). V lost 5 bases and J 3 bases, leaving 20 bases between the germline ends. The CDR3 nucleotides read TGTGCCAGCAGCCCTAAGGAGGGTCAACAGCTCTACGAGCAGTACTTC. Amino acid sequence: CASSPKEGQQLYEQYF.

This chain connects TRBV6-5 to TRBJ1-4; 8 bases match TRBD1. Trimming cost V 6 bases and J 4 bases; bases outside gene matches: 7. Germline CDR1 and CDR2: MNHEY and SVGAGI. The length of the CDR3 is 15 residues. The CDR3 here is CASSRGQAYNEKLFF. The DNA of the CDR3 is TGTGCCAGCAGCCGGGGACAGGCGTATAATGAAAAACTGTTTTTT.

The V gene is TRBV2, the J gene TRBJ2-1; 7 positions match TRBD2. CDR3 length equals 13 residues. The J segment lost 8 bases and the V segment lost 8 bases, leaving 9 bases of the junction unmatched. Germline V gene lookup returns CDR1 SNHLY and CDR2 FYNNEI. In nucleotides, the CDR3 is TGTGCCAGCTGCGGGGGAGGGCCCTATGAGCAGTTCTTC. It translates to CASCGGGPYEQFF.

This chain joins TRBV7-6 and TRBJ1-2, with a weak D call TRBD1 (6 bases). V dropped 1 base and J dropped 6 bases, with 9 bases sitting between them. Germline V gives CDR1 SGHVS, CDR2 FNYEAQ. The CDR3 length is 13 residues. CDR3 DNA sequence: TGTGCCAGCAGCTTAGGAGGGGGTAATGGCTACACCTTC. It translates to CASSLGGGNGYTF.

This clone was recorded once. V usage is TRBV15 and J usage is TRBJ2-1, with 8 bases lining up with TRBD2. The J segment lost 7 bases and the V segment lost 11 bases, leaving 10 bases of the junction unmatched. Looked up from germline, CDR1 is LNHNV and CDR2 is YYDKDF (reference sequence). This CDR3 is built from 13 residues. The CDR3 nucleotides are TGTGCCGCAACGGGGGGGCCGGGGAATGAGCAGTTCTTC. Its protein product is CAATGGPGNEQFF.

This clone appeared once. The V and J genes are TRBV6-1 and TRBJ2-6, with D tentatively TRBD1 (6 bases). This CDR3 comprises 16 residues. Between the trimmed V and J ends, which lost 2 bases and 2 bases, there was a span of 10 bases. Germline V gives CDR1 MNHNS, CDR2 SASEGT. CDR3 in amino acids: CASSELGDTGANVLTF. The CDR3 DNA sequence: TGTGCCAGCAGTGAACTGGGGGACACTGGGGCCAACGTCCTGACTTTC.

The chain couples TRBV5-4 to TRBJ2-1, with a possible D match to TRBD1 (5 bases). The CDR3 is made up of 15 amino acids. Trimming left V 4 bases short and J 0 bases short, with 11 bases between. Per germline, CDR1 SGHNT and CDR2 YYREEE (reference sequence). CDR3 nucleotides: TGTGCCAGCAGCACGGCAGGGTACTCCTACAATGAGCAGTTCTTC. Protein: CASSTAGYSYNEQFF.

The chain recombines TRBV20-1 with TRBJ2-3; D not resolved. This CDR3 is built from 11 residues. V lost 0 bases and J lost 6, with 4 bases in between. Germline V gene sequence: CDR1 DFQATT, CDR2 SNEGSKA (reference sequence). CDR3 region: CSARDSDTQYF. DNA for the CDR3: TGCAGTGCTAGAGATTCGGATACGCAGTATTTT.

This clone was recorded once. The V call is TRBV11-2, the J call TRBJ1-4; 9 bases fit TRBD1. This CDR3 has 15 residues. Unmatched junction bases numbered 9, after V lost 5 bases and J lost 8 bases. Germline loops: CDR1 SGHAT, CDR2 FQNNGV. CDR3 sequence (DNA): TGTGCCAGCAGCGTAGGGACAGGGTGGGTAGAAAAACTGTTTTTT. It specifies CASSVGTGWVEKLFF.

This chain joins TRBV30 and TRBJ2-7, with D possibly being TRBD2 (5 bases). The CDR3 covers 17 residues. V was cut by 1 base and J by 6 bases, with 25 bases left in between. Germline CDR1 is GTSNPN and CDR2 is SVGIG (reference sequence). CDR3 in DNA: TGTGCCTGGAGTGGGGCCAGCACACCTCTACTAGGCTCCGAGCAGTACTTC. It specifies CAWSGASTPLLGSEQYF.

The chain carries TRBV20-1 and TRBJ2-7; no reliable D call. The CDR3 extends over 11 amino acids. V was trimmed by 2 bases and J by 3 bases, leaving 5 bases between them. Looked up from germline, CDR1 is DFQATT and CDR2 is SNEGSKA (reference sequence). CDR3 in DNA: TGCAGTGCTAGATCCTACTACGAGCAGTACTTC. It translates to CSARSYYEQYF.

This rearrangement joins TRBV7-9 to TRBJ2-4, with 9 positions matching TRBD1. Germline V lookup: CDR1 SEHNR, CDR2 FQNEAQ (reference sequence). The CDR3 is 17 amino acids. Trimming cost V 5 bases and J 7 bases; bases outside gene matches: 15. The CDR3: CASSAYRDRDGRNIQYF. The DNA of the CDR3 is TGTGCCAGCAGCGCCTACCGGGACAGGGACGGAAGGAACATTCAGTACTTC. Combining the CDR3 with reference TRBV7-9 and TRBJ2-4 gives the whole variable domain DTGVSQNPRHKITKRGQNVTFRCDPISEHNRLYWYRQTLGQGPEFLTYFQNEAQLEKSRLLSDRFSAERPKGSFSTLEIQRTEQGDSAMYLCASSAYRDRDGRNIQYFGAGTRLSVL.

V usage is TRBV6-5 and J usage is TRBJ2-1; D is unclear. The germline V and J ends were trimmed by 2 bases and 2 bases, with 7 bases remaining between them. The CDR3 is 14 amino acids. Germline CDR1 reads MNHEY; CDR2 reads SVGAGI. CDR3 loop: CASSYQLTYNEQFF. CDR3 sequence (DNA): TGTGCCAGCAGTTACCAACTTACCTACAATGAGCAGTTCTTC.

The CDR3 DNA sequence: TGTGCCAGCAGCCCAGTAGCGGGATTTTACAATGAGCAGTTCTTC. As protein: CASSPVAGFYNEQFF. V and J are TRBV4-2 and TRBJ2-1; 8 nucleotides line up with TRBD2. There are 15 residues in the CDR3. Germline CDR1 LGHNA, CDR2 YNFKEQ. V lost 4 bases, J lost 4 bases, and 6 bases stayed unmatched.

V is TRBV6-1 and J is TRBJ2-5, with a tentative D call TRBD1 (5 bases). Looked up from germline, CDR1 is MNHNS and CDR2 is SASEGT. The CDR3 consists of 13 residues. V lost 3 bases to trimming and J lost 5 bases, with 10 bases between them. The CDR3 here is CASSEGLDETQYF. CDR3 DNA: TGTGCCAGCAGTGAGGGGCTCGATGAGACCCAGTACTTC.

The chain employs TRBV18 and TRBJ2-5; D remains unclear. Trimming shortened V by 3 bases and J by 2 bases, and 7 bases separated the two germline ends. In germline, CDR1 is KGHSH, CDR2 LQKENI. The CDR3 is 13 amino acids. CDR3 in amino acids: CASSPAIQETQYF. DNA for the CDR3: TGTGCCAGCTCACCGGCCATTCAAGAGACCCAGTACTTC.

The CDR3 DNA sequence: TGTGCCAGCAGTTGGGGGGACGAGCAGTACTTC. This encodes CASSWGDEQYF. The chain employs TRBV5-4 and TRBJ2-7, with D possibly TRBD2 on 6 matching bases. Germline CDR1 and CDR2: SGHNT and YYREEE (reference sequence). The CDR3 covers 11 residues. V lost 5 bases, J lost 5 bases, and 8 bases lay in between.

The CDR3 region has the DNA TGTGCCAGCAGGACTTCGTACAATGAGCAGTTCTTC. This sequence encodes CASRTSYNEQFF. The genes are TRBV27 and TRBJ2-1; no clear D. Looked up from germline, CDR1 is MNHEY and CDR2 is SMNVEV (reference sequence). Deletions cut 6 bases from V and 4 bases from J, with 7 bases between. This CDR3 region has 12 residues.

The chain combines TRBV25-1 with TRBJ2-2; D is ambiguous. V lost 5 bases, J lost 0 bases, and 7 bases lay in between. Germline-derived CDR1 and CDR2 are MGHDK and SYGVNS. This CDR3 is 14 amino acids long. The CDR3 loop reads CASSKQANTGELFF. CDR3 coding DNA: TGTGCCAGCAGTAAACAAGCGAACACCGGGGAGCTGTTTTTT.

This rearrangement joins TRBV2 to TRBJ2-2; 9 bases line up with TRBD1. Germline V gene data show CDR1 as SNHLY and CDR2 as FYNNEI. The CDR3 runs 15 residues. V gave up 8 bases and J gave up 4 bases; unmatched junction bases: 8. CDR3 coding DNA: TGTGCCAGCGAAGGACAGGGGTCCGGCACCGGGGAGCTGTTTTTT. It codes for CASEGQGSGTGELFF.